These T cell receptor beta chains were read from a single sample in a study of molecular identifiers for immune sequencing clone quantification. TCRdb re-derived calls from the PCR reads in MiXCR, one entry per CDR3 protein. Of approximately 630,000 distinct CDR3 sequences in the sample, about 25% are singletons; the top ten hold 0.75% to 0.8%. The specimen sequenced was naive CD8+ T cells from blood, with Jurkat cell RNA spiked in. The source of these receptors is a human donor in good health. Some libraries in this study had Jurkat cell RNA spiked in. Both conserved end residues are trimmed from each CDR3. D genes are given only for firm matches.

>TRBJ2-7|TRBV11-2|TRBD2
ASSQSPGGGTYEQY
>TRBJ1-6|TRBV4-3|.
ASSQVGQSNSPLH
>TRBJ2-7|TRBV5-6|.
ASSLGRLLLYEQY
>TRBJ1-2|TRBV12-3/TRBV12-4|.
ASSVAKGDGYT
>TRBJ2-7|TRBV5-6|.
ASSLRQNTYEQY
>TRBJ2-7|TRBV5-1|TRBD2
ASSWGTTEQY
>TRBJ2-1|TRBV4-3|TRBD2
ASSFRLANYNEQF
>TRBJ1-1|TRBV20-1|.
SHRVNTEAF
>TRBJ1-5|TRBV2|TRBD1
ASSGWGTDNQPQH
>TRBJ2-7|TRBV19|TRBD2
ASSIGTSGPYEQY
>TRBJ1-4|TRBV20-1|.
SASGPRPNLTNEKLF
>TRBJ2-3|TRBV27|.
ASSLGVQGQDTQY
>TRBJ2-7|TRBV20-1|TRBD2
SARPGGGEQY
>TRBJ2-1|TRBV10-3|TRBD2
AISEASGGAVEF
>TRBJ2-3|TRBV9|.
ASSVSGETDTQY
>TRBJ2-3|TRBV27|TRBD2
ASGTSGGFGDTQY
>TRBJ2-7|TRBV5-3|TRBD2
AGSLSGLAYEQY
>TRBJ2-3|TRBV29-1|.
SVDRGLEDTQY
>TRBJ2-7|TRBV4-1|.
ASSPQGQYTYEQY
>TRBJ2-3|TRBV5-8|.
ASSTYDPRGTDTQY
>TRBJ2-7|TRBV4-3|.
ASSQSGSYEQY
>TRBJ2-7|TRBV14|.
ASSQTDGSYEQY
>TRBJ2-3|TRBV6-4|.
ASSQLPLDTQY
>TRBJ2-5|TRBV5-1|TRBD1
ASRPTGGVPETQY
>TRBJ2-7|TRBV30|.
AWSAGFYAPY
>TRBJ1-2|TRBV29-1|.
SVDLTNYGYT
>TRBJ2-7|TRBV6-2/TRBV6-3|.
ASTPSILHYEQY
>TRBJ1-2|TRBV28|.
ASSLFRTKSISGYT
>TRBJ2-1|TRBV4-3|TRBD2
ASSQGTSGVHEQF
>TRBJ2-2|TRBV6-5|TRBD1
ASSYSTGATGELF
>TRBJ2-2|TRBV6-1|.
ASSRYRGGIGQNTGELF
>TRBJ1-1|TRBV20-1|.
SAREQGLVTEAF
>TRBJ1-1|TRBV14|.
ASTPGIPGGAEAF
>TRBJ2-2|TRBV19|.
ATLSNTGELF
>TRBJ2-5|TRBV6-5|TRBD2
ASSYGLAGVYATQY
>TRBJ2-1|TRBV9|.
ASSPLGPAGVGEQF
>TRBJ1-3|TRBV5-4|.
ASSGTQGSGNTIY
>TRBJ2-7|TRBV7-9|TRBD1
ASSFMTGTGIYEQY
>TRBJ1-1|TRBV4-3|TRBD1
ASSYWEGANTEAF
>TRBJ2-7|TRBV5-5|TRBD1
ASSITPGQGREQY
>TRBJ2-3|TRBV9|.
ASSYLLGGTQY
>TRBJ1-6|TRBV4-3|.
ASSQVSSSYNSPLH
>TRBJ1-1|TRBV19|.
ASSMGENTEAF
>TRBJ2-1|TRBV4-3|TRBD2
ASSQEPLVAGVSEQF
>TRBJ2-2|TRBV27|TRBD1
ASSSRDREGRGELF
>TRBJ2-1|TRBV2|.
ASSEAPSQTLTQKGIDEQF
>TRBJ1-1|TRBV13|TRBD1
ASNQGGATEAF
>TRBJ2-7|TRBV2|.
ASSEGMGDYKQY
>TRBJ2-3|TRBV20-1|TRBD2
SAREQNSGRLSDTQY
>TRBJ2-7|TRBV12-3/TRBV12-4|.
ASSFSGWGNEQY